Each of the 21 T cell receptor beta chains below was sequenced from the same sample in a study of technical replicates of blood from a few donors. Assay: immunoSEQ multiplex PCR; the TCRdb copy retains only in-frame clones and omits some. This repertoire shows about 82,000 clones, over 90% found once; its top ten account for about 0.41%. The sequenced sample was T cells isolated from PBMCs. Receptors were obtained from a human donor in good health.

The chain carries TRBV25-1 and TRBJ2-1; 7 bases fit TRBD2. The CDR3 is 14 residues long. The V gene end was trimmed by 5 bases and the J gene end by 4 bases; junction bases not matched to a gene: 5. CDR1 is MGHDK, CDR2 SYGVNS, per germline. CDR3 protein: CASSFGRRYNEQFF. In nucleotides, the CDR3 is TGTGCCAGCAGTTTCGGGAGGAGGTACAATGAGCAGTTCTTC.

This chain's CDR3 is CASSLAEPGTQYF. CDR3 coding DNA: TGTGCCAGCAGCTTAGCTGAGCCGGGTACGCAGTATTTT. The chain recombines TRBV13 with TRBJ2-3; D call uncertain. CDR3 length: 13 amino acids. CDR1 and CDR2 from the germline V gene are PRHDT and FYEKMQ (reference sequence). V was cut by 1 base and J by 8 bases, with 10 bases left in between.

Comments on this clone: A read error may account for a junction end that differs from germline. The chain combines TRBV20-1 with TRBJ2-5, with 8 positions matching TRBD2. The length of the CDR3 is 11 residues. CDR1 and CDR2 from the germline V gene are DFQATT and SNEGSKA (reference sequence). CDR3 amino acids: CSAPAGEAQYF. CDR3 coding DNA: TGCAGTGCACCAGCGGGAGAGGCCCAGTACTTC.

This clone appeared a single time. The rearrangement uses TRBV7-6 and TRBJ2-1, with 8 bases aligning to TRBD1. CDR3 length: 14 amino acids. The J segment lost 4 bases and the V segment lost 5 bases, leaving 4 bases of the junction unmatched. The germline CDR1 and CDR2 sequences are SGHVS and FNYEAQ. In DNA form, the CDR3 reads TGTGCCAGCAGCCAGGGGGCAGGGTACAATGAGCAGTTCTTC. This encodes CASSQGAGYNEQFF.

The chain employs TRBV5-8 and TRBJ1-5, with a weak D call TRBD1 (5 bases). The V and J ends lost 4 bases and 11 bases respectively, with 16 bases between them. Germline CDR1 and CDR2: SGHTS and YDEGEE. The CDR3 is made up of 13 amino acids. CDR3: CASSQGTALAQHF. The CDR3 nucleotides are TGTGCCAGCAGCCAAGGGACTGCGCTAGCCCAGCATTTT.

J is TRBJ1-2 and V is TRBV29-1; the D is unclear. Germline loops: CDR1 SQVTM, CDR2 ANQGSEA. The CDR3 loop spans 14 amino acids. The V end lost 3 bases, the J end lost 3 bases, and 14 bases lay between the germline ends. The CDR3 reads CSVELFLGDYGYTF. For the CDR3, the DNA is TGCAGCGTTGAGCTGTTCCTCGGGGACTATGGCTACACCTTC. Together with reference TRBV29-1 and TRBJ1-2, the CDR3 gives the full variable domain: SAVISQKPSRDICQRGTSLTIQCQVDSQVTMMFWYRQQPGQSLTLIATANQGSEATYESGFVIDKFPISRPNLTFSTLTVSNMSPEDSSIYLCSVELFLGDYGYTFGSGTRLTVV.

V usage is TRBV5-4 and J usage is TRBJ2-1; TRBD2 matches 15 bases. With V trimmed by 0 bases and J by 0 bases, 7 bases remained unmatched. The CDR3 totals 20 residues. In germline, CDR1 is SGHNT, CDR2 YYREEE (reference sequence). CDR3 DNA sequence: TGTGCCAGCAGCTTGGGGTGGACTAGCGGGAGGGAAAGCTCCTACAATGAGCAGTTCTTC. Protein product: CASSLGWTSGRESSYNEQFF.

This chain joins TRBV5-6 and TRBJ1-2; TRBD1 agrees at 11 bases. The length of the CDR3 is 15 residues. Germline trimming cut 3 bases from V and 8 bases from J; bases unmatched to any gene: 9. Germline CDR1 is SGHDT and CDR2 is YYEEEE. CDR3 loop: CASSWDRGIGEGYTF. CDR3 DNA: TGTGCCAGCAGCTGGGACAGGGGGATCGGGGAAGGCTACACCTTC.

Only one count was recorded for this clone. This rearrangement joins TRBV6-6 to TRBJ2-1, with TRBD2 identical over 11 bases. CDR3 length: 15 amino acids. The germline gives CDR1 MNHNY, CDR2 SVGAGI (reference sequence). Losses at the gene ends were 4 bases for V and 8 bases for J; bases not matched to a gene: 7. The CDR3 DNA is TGTGCCAGCAGTTCTACTAGCGGGAGCTCCGATGAGCAGTTCTTC. The encoded protein is CASSSTSGSSDEQFF.

CDR3 sequence reads: CASSLEGVTEAFF. Here the CDR3 DNA reads TGTGCCAGCTCACTGGAGGGAGTCACTGAAGCTTTCTTT. This rearrangement joins TRBV18 to TRBJ1-1; no clear D. In germline, CDR1 is KGHSH, CDR2 LQKENI. The CDR3 loop spans 13 amino acids. Trimming took 4 bases from V and 4 from J, leaving 10 bases between them.

The chain links TRBV19 to TRBJ1-2; 7 nucleotides agree with TRBD1. CDR1 and CDR2 (germline): LNHDA, SQIVND (reference sequence). The V segment lost 3 bases and the J segment 7 bases; nucleotides outside the gene matches: 5. This CDR3 region has 13 residues. The CDR3 region is CASSIGTVSGYTF. The CDR3 DNA reads TGTGCCAGTAGTATCGGGACAGTAAGTGGCTACACCTTC.

The chain employs TRBV7-9 and TRBJ1-2, with 8 bases fitting TRBD1. Germline V gene lookup returns CDR1 SEHNR and CDR2 FQNEAQ (reference sequence). Trimming cost V 3 bases and J 5 bases; bases outside gene matches: 8. The CDR3 spans 15 residues. The CDR3 DNA reads as TGTGCCAGCAGCTTTGGGACAGGTGATCTATATGGCTACACCTTC. Translated, it gives CASSFGTGDLYGYTF.

The chain links TRBV15 to TRBJ1-1; no clear D. CDR1 LNHNV and CDR2 YYDKDF come from the germline V gene (reference sequence). The CDR3 spans 13 residues. V was pared by 2 bases and J by 3 bases, with 7 bases between. The CDR3 DNA reads as TGTGCCACCAGCAGACTATTACACACTGAAGCTTTCTTT. It encodes CATSRLLHTEAFF.

This sequence joins TRBV5-8 and TRBJ2-7, with D perhaps matching TRBD2 (6 bases). Germline CDR1 and CDR2: SGHTS and YDEGEE. V lost 1 base, J lost 2 bases, and 13 bases lay in between. The CDR3 consists of 15 residues. The CDR3: CASSLFRGTTYEQYF. CDR3 DNA: TGTGCCAGCAGCTTGTTCCGGGGGACGACCTACGAGCAGTACTTC.

The chain carries TRBV6-5 and TRBJ1-4; TRBD1 matches 8 bases. The CDR3 spans 14 residues. With V trimmed by 7 bases and J by 6 bases, 7 bases remained unmatched. Germline V gene data show CDR1 as MNHEY and CDR2 as SVGAGI. CDR3 sequence: CASTGQGLDEKLFF. DNA of the CDR3: TGTGCCAGCACCGGACAGGGATTAGATGAAAAACTGTTTTTT.

The rearrangement links TRBV11-3 to TRBJ2-1, with TRBD2 matching over 10 bases. CDR1 SGHNT and CDR2 YENEEA come from the germline V gene. Unmatched junction bases numbered 4, after V lost 5 bases and J lost 6 bases. This CDR3 contains 14 residues. CDR3 loop: CASSRGLASNEQFF. CDR3 nucleotides: TGTGCCAGCAGCAGGGGACTAGCGAGCAATGAGCAGTTCTTC.

This chain joins TRBV11-1 and TRBJ1-2; TRBD1 agrees at 8 bases. CDR1 SGHAT and CDR2 FQDESV come from the germline V gene (reference sequence). The CDR3 has 14 residues. J gave up 5 bases and V 4 bases, and 6 bases lay outside the gene matches. The chain's CDR3 is CASSWTGTGYGYTF. In DNA form, the CDR3 reads TGTGCCAGCAGCTGGACCGGGACAGGATATGGCTACACCTTC.

This chain links TRBV9 with TRBJ2-5; tentative D call: TRBD1 (8 bases). The germline V gene has CDR1 SGDLS and CDR2 YYNGEE. V shed 0 bases and J shed 7 bases, with 19 bases lying between them. This CDR3 is 16 amino acids long. The CDR3 reads CASSVGGGQASRTQYF. In DNA form, the CDR3 reads TGTGCCAGCAGCGTAGGCGGGGGACAGGCATCACGGACCCAGTACTTC.

V is TRBV4-3 and J is TRBJ2-2; TRBD1 agrees at 8 bases. The CDR3 totals 16 residues. Germline V gene data show CDR1 as LGHNA and CDR2 as YSLEER. V dropped 2 bases and J dropped 4; count of bases not matched to a gene: 6. CDR3 in amino acids: CASSQRTQGGTGELFF. As DNA, the CDR3 is TGCGCCAGCAGCCAACGGACACAGGGGGGCACCGGGGAGCTGTTTTTT.

This rearrangement joins TRBV27 to TRBJ2-7, with D perhaps matching TRBD1 (6 bases). CDR1 is MNHEY and CDR2 is SMNVEV in the germline V gene (reference sequence). This CDR3 is 12 amino acids long. V was cut by 5 bases and J by 6 bases, with 11 bases left in between. CDR3 residues: CASSAGRGEQYF. The DNA of the CDR3 is TGTGCCAGCAGTGCCGGCAGGGGCGAGCAGTACTTC.

The chain couples TRBV19 to TRBJ2-7; TRBD2 matches at 12 bases. The V segment lost 4 bases and the J segment 5 bases; nucleotides outside the gene matches: 9. This CDR3 comprises 16 residues. CDR1 and CDR2 from the germline V gene are LNHDA and SQIVND (reference sequence). CDR3 protein: CASSSYPTSGSNEQYF. CDR3 DNA sequence: TGTGCCAGTAGTAGCTACCCGACTAGCGGGAGTAACGAGCAGTACTTC.